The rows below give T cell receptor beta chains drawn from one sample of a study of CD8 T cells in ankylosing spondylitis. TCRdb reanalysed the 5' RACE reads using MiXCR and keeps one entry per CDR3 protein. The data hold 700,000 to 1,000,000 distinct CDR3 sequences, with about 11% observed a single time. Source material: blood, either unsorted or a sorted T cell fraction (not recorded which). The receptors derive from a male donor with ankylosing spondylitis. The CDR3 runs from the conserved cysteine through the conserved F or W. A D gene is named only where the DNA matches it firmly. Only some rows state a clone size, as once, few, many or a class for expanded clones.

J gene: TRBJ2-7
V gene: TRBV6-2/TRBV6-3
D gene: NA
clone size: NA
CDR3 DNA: TGTGCCAGCAGTTACGTCGCTGGGGCCAGAGGCGAGCAGTACTTC
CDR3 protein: CASSYVAGARGEQYF

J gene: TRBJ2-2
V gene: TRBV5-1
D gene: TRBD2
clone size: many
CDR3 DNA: TGCGCCAGCAGCTTAGGGCCTAGCGGGACCGGGGAGCTGTTTTTT
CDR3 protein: CASSLGPSGTGELFF

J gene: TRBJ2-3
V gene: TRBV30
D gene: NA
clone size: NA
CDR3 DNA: TGTGCCTGGAGTGACGGCCCTAGCACAGATACGCAGTATTTT
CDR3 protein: CAWSDGPSTDTQYF

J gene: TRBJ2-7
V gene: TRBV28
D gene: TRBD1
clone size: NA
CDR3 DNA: TGTGCCAGCAGTACCCCTGGACAGGGGATAGGGGAGCAGTACTTC
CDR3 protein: CASSTPGQGIGEQYF

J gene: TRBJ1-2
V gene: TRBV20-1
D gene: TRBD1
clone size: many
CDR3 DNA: TGCAGTGCCGCAGGGGGTTTCTACTATGGCTACACCTTC
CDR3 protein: CSAAGGFYYGYTF

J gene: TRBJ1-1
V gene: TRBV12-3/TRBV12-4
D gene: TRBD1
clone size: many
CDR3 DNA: TGTGCCAGCAGACTCCTACAGGGGTGGACCACTGAAGCTTTCTTT
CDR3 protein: CASRLLQGWTTEAFF

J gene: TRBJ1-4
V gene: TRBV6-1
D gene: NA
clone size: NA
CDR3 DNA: TGTGCCAGCAGTCCCCGTGAGGGGGCAACTAATGAAAAACTGTTTTTT
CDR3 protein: CASSPREGATNEKLFF

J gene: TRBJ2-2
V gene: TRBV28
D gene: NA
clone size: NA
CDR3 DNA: TGTGCCAGCAGCCCAATAGACAGATACACCGGGGAGCTGTTTTTT
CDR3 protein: CASSPIDRYTGELFF

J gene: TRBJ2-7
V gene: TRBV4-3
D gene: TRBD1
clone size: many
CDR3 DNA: TGCGCCAGCAGCCAAGGACGAGGCAGGGGGATATACGAGCAGTACTTC
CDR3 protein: CASSQGRGRGIYEQYF

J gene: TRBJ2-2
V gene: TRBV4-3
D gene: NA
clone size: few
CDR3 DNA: TGCGCCAGCAGCCAAGCTCTGAGGGGATCGGGCACCGGGGAGCTGTTTTTT
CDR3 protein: CASSQALRGSGTGELFF

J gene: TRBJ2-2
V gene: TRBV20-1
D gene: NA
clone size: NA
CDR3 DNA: TGCAGTGCTAGTCCCCCCCTAGGGGAAAGGAGCACCGGGGAGCTGTTTTTT
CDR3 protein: CSASPPLGERSTGELFF

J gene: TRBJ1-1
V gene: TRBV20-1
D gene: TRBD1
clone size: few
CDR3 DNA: TGCAGTGCTTCACTTCTGTGGACAGGGGGTTTTTTTGAAGCTTTCTTT
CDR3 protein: CSASLLWTGGFFEAFF